These T cell receptor beta chains were read from a single sample in a study of identical twins. TCRdb passed the 5' RACE reads through MiXCR, listing each CDR3 protein once. The table lists approximately 240,000 distinct CDR3 sequences, more than 12% of them singletons. The material sequenced was memory (CD45RO+) T cells sorted from blood. The receptors come from a young woman in good health. CDR3s include the opening cysteine and the closing phenylalanine or tryptophan. The D gene is left open where the match is weak. The listing skips clone size in some rows; elsewhere it reads once, few, many or a size class.

D	size	V	J	CDR3	DNA
-	many	TRBV7-9	TRBJ2-1	CASSPGLQRSNEQFF	TGTGCCAGCAGCCCAGGTCTGCAACGGTCGAATGAGCAGTTCTTC
-	many	TRBV12-3/TRBV12-4	TRBJ2-7	CASSLQDGSYEQYF	TGTGCCAGCAGTTTACAGGACGGAAGCTACGAGCAGTACTTC
-	-	TRBV18	TRBJ2-1	CASSPIRTGNEQFF	TGTGCCAGCTCACCAATACGAACGGGGAATGAGCAGTTCTTC
-	-	TRBV5-1	TRBJ2-1	CASSLGDLNEQFF	TGCGCCAGCAGCTTGGGAGACCTCAATGAGCAGTTCTTC
-	many	TRBV20-1	TRBJ1-5	CSASLTANQPQHF	TGCAGTGCTAGTCTGACGGCTAATCAGCCCCAGCATTTT
-	-	TRBV11-2	TRBJ2-5	CASSWGAGNLYIQETQYF	TGTGCCAGCAGCTGGGGGGCGGGGAACCTATACATCCAAGAGACCCAGTACTTC
TRBD2	few	TRBV5-6	TRBJ2-1	CASSSLAGARATYNEQFF	TGTGCCAGCAGTTCGCTAGCGGGAGCACGAGCCACCTACAATGAGCAGTTCTTC
-	many	TRBV5-1	TRBJ2-3	CASNLESTDTQYF	TGCGCCAGCAACCTCGAGAGCACAGATACGCAGTATTTT
TRBD2	-	TRBV20-1	TRBJ2-1	CSAIKAGDLEQFF	TGCAGTGCTATAAAAGCGGGAGACCTTGAGCAGTTCTTC
TRBD1	few	TRBV10-3	TRBJ1-1	CAISPRTGIGDTEAFF	TGTGCCATCAGTCCCCGGACAGGAATTGGGGACACTGAAGCTTTCTTT
-	-	TRBV5-5	TRBJ2-5	CASSRHDETQYF	TGTGCCAGCAGCCGCCACGACGAGACCCAGTACTTC
TRBD2	-	TRBV6-1	TRBJ2-2	CASSLAGVPTGELFF	TGTGCCAGCAGTCTAGCGGGAGTTCCCACCGGGGAGCTGTTTTTT
-	-	TRBV12-3/TRBV12-4	TRBJ2-1	CASSPAVNEQFF	TGTGCCAGCAGCCCGGCAGTGAATGAGCAGTTCTTC
-	-	TRBV20-1	TRBJ2-7	CSARVSLGGREQYF	TGCAGTGCTAGAGTCTCCCTAGGAGGACGGGAGCAGTACTTC
-	-	TRBV19	TRBJ1-4	CASSIQDRKLFF	TGTGCCAGTAGTATTCAGGATCGGAAACTGTTTTTT